Below are 10 T cell receptor beta chains sequenced from a single sample in a study of CD8+ T cells in alopecia areata. cDNA serving as the sequencing template came from extracted, reverse transcribed RNA. The protocol was immunoSEQ multiplex PCR, while the TCRdb copy is restricted to in-frame clones and leaves out a portion. The sample has 120,000 to 150,000 clones, roughly 44% seen once. The sample consisted of CD4+ T cells sorted from blood. Every receptor here comes from a human donor with alopecia areata.

The chain is built from TRBV28 and TRBJ2-7; D is undetermined. Germline-derived CDR1 and CDR2 are MDHEN and SYDVKM. The CDR3 spans 11 residues. V was pared by 2 bases and J by 7 bases, with 6 bases between. This chain's CDR3 is CASSLKGEQYF. The CDR3 DNA follows: TGTGCCAGCAGTTTAAAAGGGGAGCAGTACTTC.

The chain carries TRBV6-5 and TRBJ2-3; 9 bases match TRBD2. CDR3 length equals 16 residues. Germline-derived CDR1 and CDR2 are MNHEY and SVGAGI. Trimming removed 0 bases from V and 0 bases from J; junction bases left unmatched: 1. The CDR3 DNA reads as TGTGCCAGCAGTTACTCGCGGGAGGGGAGCACAGATACGCAGTATTTT. It yields the protein CASSYSREGSTDTQYF.

The rearrangement joins TRBV25-1 to TRBJ2-3, with 7 bases aligning to TRBD1. There are 13 residues in the CDR3. Trimming removed 8 bases from V and 6 bases from J; junction bases left unmatched: 8. Germline CDR1 reads MGHDK; CDR2 reads SYGVNS. Here the CDR3 DNA reads TGTGCCAGCGGAACCGGGACAGAGGATACGCAGTATTTT. Translating gives CASGTGTEDTQYF.

V is TRBV30 and J is TRBJ1-1; 9 nucleotides align to TRBD1. This CDR3 contains 14 residues. Germline V CDR1 and CDR2: GTSNPN, SVGIG (reference sequence). V trimming: 6 bases; J trimming: 5 bases; junction bases outside the gene matches: 10. This CDR3 reads CACHPRDRATEAFF. The DNA for the CDR3 is TGTGCCTGCCATCCAAGGGACAGGGCAACTGAAGCTTTCTTT. Full variable domain (missing parts from reference TRBV30 and TRBJ1-1): SQTIHQWPATLVQPVGSPLSLECTVEGTSNPNLYWYRQAAGRGLQLLFYSVGIGQISSEVPQNLSASRPQDRQFILSSKKLLLSDSGFYLCACHPRDRATEAFFGQGTRLTVV.

This clone turned up a few times. This may be a read error: a much more frequent sequence differs by one nucleotide. The CDR3 reads CASSSRGPETQHF. The DNA for the CDR3 is TGTGCCAGCAGTTCCAGGGGGCCGGAGACCCAGCACTTC. This chain links TRBV7-2 with TRBJ2-5, with 8 bases that match TRBD1. The V gene's germline CDR1 is SGHTA and CDR2 FQGNSA. This CDR3 comprises 13 residues.

This clone was seen more than once but under ten times. The V gene is TRBV19, the J gene TRBJ2-1; tentative D call: TRBD2 (5 bases). This CDR3 has 15 amino acids. The germline gives CDR1 LNHDA, CDR2 SQIVND (reference sequence). V lost 6 bases to trimming and J lost 3 bases, with 15 bases between them. The CDR3 sequence is CASRERRAVYNEQFF. CDR3 DNA sequence: TGTGCCAGTAGGGAACGGCGGGCGGTCTACAATGAGCAGTTCTTC. Looking up the rest from reference TRBV19 and TRBJ2-1 gives the full variable domain: DGGITQSPKYLFRKEGQNVTLSCEQNLNHDAMYWYRQDPGQGLRLIYYSQIVNDFQKGDIAEGYSVSREKKESFPLTVTSAQKNPTAFYLCASRERRAVYNEQFFGPGTRLTVL.

The V and J genes are TRBV18 and TRBJ2-5; D possibly corresponds to TRBD1 (6 bases). The CDR3 loop spans 14 amino acids. Germline V CDR1 and CDR2: KGHSH, LQKENI. With 1 base removed from V and 4 bases from J, the gap between germline ends came to 10 bases. CDR3 sequence reads: CASSPQGVPETQYF. CDR3 DNA sequence: TGTGCCAGCTCACCACAGGGGGTACCAGAGACCCAGTACTTC.

This chain connects TRBV4-1 to TRBJ2-7; D not resolved. The germline CDR1 and CDR2 sequences are MGHRA and YSYEKL. The CDR3 runs to 14 residues. V was cut by 1 base and J by 0 bases, with 7 bases left in between. The CDR3 coding sequence is TGCGCCAGCAGCCAAGTGGAGCTCTCCTACGAGCAGTACTTC. The encoded protein is CASSQVELSYEQYF.

The chain recombines TRBV5-1 with TRBJ2-7; perhaps TRBD2 as D (5 bases). Trimming cost V 4 bases and J 4 bases, with 12 bases left between them. CDR3 length: 13 residues. Germline V gene data show CDR1 as SGHRS and CDR2 as YFSETQ. CDR3 sequence: CASSPGNWYEQYF. CDR3 sequence (DNA): TGCGCCAGCAGCCCCGGGAACTGGTACGAGCAGTACTTC.

This clone was counted only a few times. The V and J genes are TRBV29-1 and TRBJ2-1; 7 nucleotides line up with TRBD1. This CDR3 has 15 amino acids. V trimming: 0 bases; J trimming: 4 bases; junction bases outside the gene matches: 6. The germline gives CDR1 SQVTM, CDR2 ANQGSEA. In DNA, the CDR3 is TGCAGCGTTGAAGAGCATGGCAGGGGGTACAATGAGCAGTTCTTC. It encodes CSVEEHGRGYNEQFF.